This T cell receptor (beta chain) stems from a study of blood T cell repertoires in COVID-19. Study-wide context: Whether acute or convalescent, the COVID-19 samples came from the United States, Italy and Spain. T cells, B-cell-depleted T cells, or PBMCs provided the cDNA or gDNA that served as material.

Assay: immunoSEQ multiplex PCR; the TCRdb copy retains only in-frame clones and omits some. The table has 140,000 to 150,000 clones, around four fifths seen once; the top ten hold about 38%. V lost 5 bases to trimming and J lost 0 bases; unmatched junction nucleotides: 12. The CDR3 totals 17 residues. Looked up from germline, CDR1 is SEHNR and CDR2 is FQNEAQ (reference sequence). The sequenced material came from peripheral blood. This chain connects TRBV7-9 to TRBJ1-2, with TRBD1 matching 7 bases. The receptor was derived from a human donor in a cohort sampled during active COVID-19. The CDR3 here is CASSLPRPGTANYGYTF. The CDR3 coding sequence is TGTGCCAGCAGCCTCCCTCGGCCTGGGACAGCTAACTATGGCTACACCTTC.